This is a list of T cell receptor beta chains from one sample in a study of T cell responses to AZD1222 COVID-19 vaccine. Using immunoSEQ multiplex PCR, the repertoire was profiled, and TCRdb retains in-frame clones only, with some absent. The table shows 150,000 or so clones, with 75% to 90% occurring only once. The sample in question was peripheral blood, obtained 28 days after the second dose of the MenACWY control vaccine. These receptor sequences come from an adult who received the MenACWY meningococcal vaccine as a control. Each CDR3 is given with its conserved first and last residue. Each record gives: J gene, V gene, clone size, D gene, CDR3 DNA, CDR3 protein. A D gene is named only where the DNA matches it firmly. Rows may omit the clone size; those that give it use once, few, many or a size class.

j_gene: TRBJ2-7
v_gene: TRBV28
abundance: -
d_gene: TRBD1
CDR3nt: TGTGCCAGCAGTTCCGGGACAGGGGGGTCCTACGAGCAGTACTTC
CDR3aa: CASSSGTGGSYEQYF

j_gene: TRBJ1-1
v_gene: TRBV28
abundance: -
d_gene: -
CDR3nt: TGTGCCAGCATCTCCGTGGGGGTGAACACTGAAGCTTTCTTT
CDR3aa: CASISVGVNTEAFF

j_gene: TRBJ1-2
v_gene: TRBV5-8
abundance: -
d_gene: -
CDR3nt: TGTGCCAGCAGCTTACAGGAGGGAGACTATGGCTACACCTTC
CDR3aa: CASSLQEGDYGYTF

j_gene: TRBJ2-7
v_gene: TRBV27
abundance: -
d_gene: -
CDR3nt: TGTGCCAGCAGTCCACAGGATTCGACAGACGAGCAGTACTTC
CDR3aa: CASSPQDSTDEQYF

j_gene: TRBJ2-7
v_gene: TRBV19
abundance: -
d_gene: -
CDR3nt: TGTGCCAGCATCGGGAGTGGTTACGAGCAGTACTTC
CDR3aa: CASIGSGYEQYF

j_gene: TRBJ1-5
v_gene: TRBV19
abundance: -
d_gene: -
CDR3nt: TGTGCCAGTAGTGATACTAAGGGGCAGCCCCAGCATTTT
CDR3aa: CASSDTKGQPQHF

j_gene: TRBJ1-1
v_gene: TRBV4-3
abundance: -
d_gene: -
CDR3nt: TGCGCCAGCAGCCTTACCTACGGGGGATTGAACACTGAAGCTTTCTTT
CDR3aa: CASSLTYGGLNTEAFF

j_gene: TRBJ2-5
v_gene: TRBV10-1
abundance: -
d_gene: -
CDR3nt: TGCGCCAGCAGTGCCGCAGGCGGGGAGACCCAGTACTTC
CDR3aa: CASSAAGGETQYF

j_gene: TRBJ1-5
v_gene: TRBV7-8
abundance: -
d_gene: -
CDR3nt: TGTGCCAGCAGCTTACGGTATATCAGCAATCAGCCCCAGCATTTT
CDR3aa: CASSLRYISNQPQHF

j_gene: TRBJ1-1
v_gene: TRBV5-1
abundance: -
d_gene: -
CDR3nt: TGCGCCAGCAGCTTATTCGGGAGGACGGACACTGAAGCTTTCTTT
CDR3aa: CASSLFGRTDTEAFF

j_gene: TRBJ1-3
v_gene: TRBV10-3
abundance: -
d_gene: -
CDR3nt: TGTGCCATCAGTCAAACTAGCTCTGGAAACACCATATATTTT
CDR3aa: CAISQTSSGNTIYF

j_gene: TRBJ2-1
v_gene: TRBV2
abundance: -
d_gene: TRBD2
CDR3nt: TGTGCCAGCACGGGAGGTTTCGGGGATGAGCAGTTCTTC
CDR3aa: CASTGGFGDEQFF

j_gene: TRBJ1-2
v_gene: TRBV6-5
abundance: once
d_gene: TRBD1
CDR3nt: TGTGCCAGCAGTCTGGGACAGGGGGCAGGGTATGGCTACACCTTC
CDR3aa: CASSLGQGAGYGYTF

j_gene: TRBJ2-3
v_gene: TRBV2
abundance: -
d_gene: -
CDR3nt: TGTGCCAGCCTTGGAGGAGCACGTACGCAGTATTTT
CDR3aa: CASLGGARTQYF

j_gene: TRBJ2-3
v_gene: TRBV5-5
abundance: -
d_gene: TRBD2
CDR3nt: TGTGCCAGCAGCCCGACTAGCGTTGGGGATACGCAGTATTTT
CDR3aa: CASSPTSVGDTQYF

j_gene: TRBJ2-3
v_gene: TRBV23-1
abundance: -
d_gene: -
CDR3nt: TGCGCCAGCAGTCTTACGATTTCCACAGATACGCAGTATTTT
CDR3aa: CASSLTISTDTQYF

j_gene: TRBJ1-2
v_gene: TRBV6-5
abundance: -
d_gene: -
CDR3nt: TGTGCCAGCAGTTACTCGATACCAGGTTTCGCCTATGGCTACACCTTC
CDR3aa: CASSYSIPGFAYGYTF

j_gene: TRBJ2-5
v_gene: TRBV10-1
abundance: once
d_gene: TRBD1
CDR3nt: TGCGCCAGCAGTGAGTCGACAGGGTCAGAGACCCAGTACTTC
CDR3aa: CASSESTGSETQYF

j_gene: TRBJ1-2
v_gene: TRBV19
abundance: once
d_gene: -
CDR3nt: TGTGCCAGTAGCGACAGGACCTACTATGGCTACACCTTC
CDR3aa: CASSDRTYYGYTF

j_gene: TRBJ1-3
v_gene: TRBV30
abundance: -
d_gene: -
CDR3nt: TGTGCCAGGAGAACGGATGGGGATGAGGGGTTACATGGTCCTGGAAACACCATATATTTT
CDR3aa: CARRTDGDEGLHGPGNTIYF

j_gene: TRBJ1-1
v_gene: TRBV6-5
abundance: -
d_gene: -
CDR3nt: TGTGCCAGCAGTTACTCACGACGAACGAACACTGAAGCTTTCTTT
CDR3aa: CASSYSRRTNTEAFF

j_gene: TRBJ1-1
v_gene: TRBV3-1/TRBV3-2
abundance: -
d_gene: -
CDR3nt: TGTGCCAGCAGCCAAACAACAGGGCTCACTGAAGCTTTCTTT
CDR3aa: CASSQTTGLTEAFF

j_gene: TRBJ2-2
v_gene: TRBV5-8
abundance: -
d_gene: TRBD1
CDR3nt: TGTGCCAGCAGCCCGACAGGGCGAAGCACCGGGGAGCTGTTTTTT
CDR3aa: CASSPTGRSTGELFF

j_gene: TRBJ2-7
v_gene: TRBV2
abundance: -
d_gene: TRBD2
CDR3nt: TGTGCCAGCAGCGGGACTAGCGGGAGTCCCTACGAGCAGTACTTC
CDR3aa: CASSGTSGSPYEQYF

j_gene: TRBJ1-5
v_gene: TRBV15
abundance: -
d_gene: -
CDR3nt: TGTGCCACCAGCACTACTTCGGACCGGACCGTTAGGACCCAGCATTTT
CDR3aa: CATSTTSDRTVRTQHF

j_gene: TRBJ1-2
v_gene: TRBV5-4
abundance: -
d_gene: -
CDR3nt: TGTGCCAGCAGCCGCTATGGCTACACCTTC
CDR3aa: CASSRYGYTF

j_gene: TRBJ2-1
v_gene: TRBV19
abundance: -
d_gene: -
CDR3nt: TGTGCCAGTAGTATAGATCACGGGAGCCACAATGAGCAGTTCTTC
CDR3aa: CASSIDHGSHNEQFF

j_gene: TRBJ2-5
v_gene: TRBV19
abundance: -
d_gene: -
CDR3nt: TGTGCCAGTAGTCGGGGGCGGGAGACCCAGTACTTC
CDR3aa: CASSRGRETQYF

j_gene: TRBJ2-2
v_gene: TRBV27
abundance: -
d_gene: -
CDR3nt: TGTGCCAGCGGAACGGGGAACACCGGGGAGCTGTTTTTT
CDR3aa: CASGTGNTGELFF

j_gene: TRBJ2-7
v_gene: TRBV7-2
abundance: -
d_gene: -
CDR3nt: TGTGCCAGCAGCCTCGGGGGTGGTCCGTGGGAGCAGTACTTC
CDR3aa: CASSLGGGPWEQYF

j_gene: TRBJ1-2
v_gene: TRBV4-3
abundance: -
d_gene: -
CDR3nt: TGCGCCAGCAGCCACGACCCCCCCGGCGGCTACACCTTC
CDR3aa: CASSHDPPGGYTF

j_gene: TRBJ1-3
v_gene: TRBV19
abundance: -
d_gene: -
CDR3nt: TGTGCCAGTAGTCCCCGGGTGGAAAAGATCGGAAACACCATATATTTT
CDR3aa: CASSPRVEKIGNTIYF

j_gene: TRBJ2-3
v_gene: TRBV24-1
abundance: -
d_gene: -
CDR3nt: TGTGCCACCAGGGGGAGAGATACGCAGTATTTT
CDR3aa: CATRGRDTQYF

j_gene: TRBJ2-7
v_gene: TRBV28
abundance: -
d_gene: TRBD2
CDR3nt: TGTGCCAGCAGTTCTAGCGGGACGGAAGGGCGCGAGCAGTACTTC
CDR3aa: CASSSSGTEGREQYF

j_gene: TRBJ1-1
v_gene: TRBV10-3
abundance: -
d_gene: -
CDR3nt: TGTGCCATCAGTGCGGACAAAAGTTCAGCTTTCTTT
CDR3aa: CAISADKSSAFF

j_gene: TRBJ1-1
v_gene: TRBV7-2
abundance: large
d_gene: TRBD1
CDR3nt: TGTGCCAGCAGCCAGGGGGTCGCTTTCTTT
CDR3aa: CASSQGVAFF

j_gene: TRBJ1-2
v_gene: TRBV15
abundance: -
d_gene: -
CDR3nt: TGTGCCACCAGCAGAGGCCCGGCAGGCCGAAACTATGGCTACACCTTC
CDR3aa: CATSRGPAGRNYGYTF

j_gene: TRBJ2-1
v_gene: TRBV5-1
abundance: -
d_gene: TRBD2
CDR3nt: TGCGCCAGCAGTGGACTAGCGGGGGCCTACAATGAGCAGTTCTTC
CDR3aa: CASSGLAGAYNEQFF

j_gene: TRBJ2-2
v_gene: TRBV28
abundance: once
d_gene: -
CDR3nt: TGTGCCCATGAACGGGGCGGTAAAAACACCGGGGAGCTGTTTTTT
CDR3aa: CAHERGGKNTGELFF

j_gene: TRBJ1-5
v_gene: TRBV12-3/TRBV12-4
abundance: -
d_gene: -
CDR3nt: TGTGCCAGCAGCTCCCTGTGGGCCCAGCATTTT
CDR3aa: CASSSLWAQHF

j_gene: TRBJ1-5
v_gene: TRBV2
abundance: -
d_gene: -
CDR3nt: TGTGCCAGCAGCCCCGAGGCAGGGGTCAATCAGCCCCAGCATTTT
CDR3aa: CASSPEAGVNQPQHF

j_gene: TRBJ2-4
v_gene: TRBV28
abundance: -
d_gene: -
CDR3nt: TGTGCCAGCAGCTGGACTGATAGAAACATTCAGTACTTC
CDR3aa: CASSWTDRNIQYF

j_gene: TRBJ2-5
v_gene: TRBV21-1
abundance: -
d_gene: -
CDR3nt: TGTGCCAGCAGCAAATGGGGGCTAGGGCAGGAGACCCAGTACTTC
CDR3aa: CASSKWGLGQETQYF

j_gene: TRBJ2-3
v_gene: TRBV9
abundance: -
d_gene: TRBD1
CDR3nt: TGTGCCAGCAGCGTAGAAGGACACAGGGGGCGCCGGACAGATACGCAGTATTTT
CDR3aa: CASSVEGHRGRRTDTQYF

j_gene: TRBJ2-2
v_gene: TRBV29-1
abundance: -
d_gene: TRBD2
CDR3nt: TGCAGCGTTTTACTAGCGGGAGTTCTAGGCGGGGAGCTGTTTTTT
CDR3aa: CSVLLAGVLGGELFF